This TCR beta chain originates from a study of cytotoxic CD8 clonotypes in ibrutinib-treated CLL. Libraries were prepared by immunoSEQ multiplex PCR; TCRdb keeps only in-frame clonotypes and omits some of them. Among some 92,000 clones listed, more than 70% were seen once. Sequenced here: PBMCs, sampled after 24 months of ibrutinib treatment. This TCR was sampled from a human donor with chronic lymphocytic leukemia.

This CDR3 is CATSQVANTEAFF. CDR3 coding DNA: TGTGCCACCTCACAGGTGGCGAACACTGAAGCTTTCTTT. The gene calls are TRBV19 and TRBJ1-1, with D perhaps TRBD1 (5 bases). The germline V gene has CDR1 LNHDA and CDR2 SQIVND (reference sequence). The V end lost 10 bases, the J end lost 1 base, and 13 bases lay between the germline ends. There are 13 residues in the CDR3.